This T cell receptor (beta chain) originates from a study of blood T cell repertoires in COVID-19. Study-level information: Sites across the United States, Italy and Spain contributed samples from acute and convalescent COVID-19. PBMCs, B-cell-depleted T cells, or T cells provided the cDNA or gDNA that made up the material.

Per the germline V gene, CDR1 is LNHDA and CDR2 is SQIVND (reference sequence). Trimming took 5 bases from V and 2 from J; bases not matched to a gene: 5. This CDR3 comprises 15 residues. Original handling: Nucleated cell counts were estimated from reference gene primer amplification. The table came from immunoSEQ multiplex PCR; TCRdb's copy has only in-frame clones and leaves some out. That table supplies the V and J calls and clone size; D and trimming were determined from the DNA. The sample carries 150,000 to 200,000 clones, more than 85% recorded once. This clone was detected only a few times. The receptor's source is a woman of 80 years or more in a cohort sampled during active or convalescent COVID-19. The sequenced sample was peripheral blood. The V gene is TRBV19, the J gene TRBJ1-5, with 8 bases fitting TRBD1. The CDR3 sequence: CASSPWTGRNQPQHF. Here the CDR3 DNA reads TGTGCCAGTAGTCCCTGGACAGGGCGCAATCAGCCCCAGCATTTT.